Each of the 26 T cell receptor beta chains below was sequenced from the same sample in a study of T cells in Graves' hyperthyroidism and ophthalmopathy. Amplification yielded TCR beta CDR3 regions, with RNA transcripts as the source. With the HTBI primer set, the TCR CDR3 went through a first round of RT-PCR. TCRdb reanalysed the multiplex PCR reads using MiXCR and keeps one entry per CDR3 protein. The repertoire consists of 500,000 to 550,000 distinct CDR3 sequences, with just under 20% occurring once and the leading ten covering approximately 50%. Sequencing was performed on blood. All receptors derive from a middle-aged man with Graves' ophthalmopathy.

This clonotype was counted only a few times. The chain uses TRBV19 and TRBJ1-2; D unclear. The germline V gene encodes CDR1 LNHDA and CDR2 SQIVND (reference sequence). V lost 8 bases, J lost 6 bases, and 10 bases lay in between. The CDR3 runs 11 residues. CDR3 bases: TGTGCCAGTCGTTTGGAGAATGGCTACACCTTC. Residues: CASRLENGYTF.

This clonotype has a count of ten or more. The chain carries TRBV6-1 and TRBJ2-1; 8 bases are a match to TRBD2. CDR3 length: 17 residues. The J segment lost 6 bases and the V segment lost 6 bases, leaving 16 bases of the junction unmatched. Germline CDR1 MNHNS, CDR2 SASEGT. CDR3 in DNA: TGTGCCAGCAGCGTCCTGACTCGAGCGGGAGAAGCCAATGAGCAGTTCTTC. Amino acid sequence: CASSVLTRAGEANEQFF.

This clonotype was seen at least ten times. The chain recombines TRBV28 with TRBJ2-3, with TRBD1 matching over 10 bases. J was trimmed by 4 bases and V by 2 bases; bases with no gene match: 3. The CDR3 spans 15 residues. Germline assignment: CDR1 MDHEN and CDR2 SYDVKM. The CDR3, as DNA: TGTGCCAGCAGTTTACCGACAGGGGGCGCAGATACGCAGTATTTT. It yields the protein CASSLPTGGADTQYF.

This clonotype has a handful of counts. This chain uses TRBV6-1 with TRBJ1-2; 8 positions agree with TRBD1. Germline trimming cut 4 bases from V and 2 bases from J; bases unmatched to any gene: 3. The CDR3 has 14 amino acids. Germline V CDR1 and CDR2: MNHNS, SASEGT. In DNA, the CDR3 is TGTGCCAGCAGTGCCTGGACAGGGAACTATGGCTACACCTTC. Its translation is CASSAWTGNYGYTF.

The chain combines TRBV6-5 with TRBJ2-6; maybe TRBD2 (7 bases). The CDR3 length is 18 residues. The germline CDR1 and CDR2 sequences are MNHEY and SVGAGI. The germline V and J ends were trimmed by 0 bases and 3 bases, with 15 bases remaining between them. The CDR3 sequence is CASSYSLGGALGANVLTF. The CDR3 nucleotides read TGTGCCAGCAGTTACTCGTTGGGGGGGGCGCTTGGGGCCAACGTCCTGACTTTC.

The table lists this clonotype with many counts. The chain combines TRBV12-3 or TRBV12-4 with TRBJ1-1, with 9 nucleotides matching TRBD1. The CDR3 sequence is 14 residues long. Losses at the gene ends were 5 bases for V and 1 base for J; bases not matched to a gene: 2. CDR3 residues: CASSGTGRNTEAFF. The CDR3 DNA is TGTGCCAGCAGTGGGACAGGGAGGAACACTGAAGCTTTCTTT.

Concerning this clonotype: At one end, the junction sequence differs from germline, possibly due to a read error. This CDR3 reads CASRGPGAYTEASF. As DNA, the CDR3 is TGCGCCAGCAGGGGCCCAGGGGCCTACACTGAAGCTTCCTTT. V gene TRBV4-1 combines with J gene TRBJ1-1, with D tentatively TRBD1 (6 bases). The germline V gene encodes CDR1 MGHRA and CDR2 YSYEKL. CDR3 length equals 14 residues.

This clonotype was seen many times. This chain joins TRBV10-3 and TRBJ2-1; the D gene is possibly TRBD1 (6 bases). V was pared by 0 bases and J by 6 bases, with 12 bases between. This CDR3 has 15 residues. Germline CDR1 reads ENHRY; CDR2 reads SYGVKD. CDR3 loop: CAISESMAGVNEQFF. The DNA of the CDR3 is TGTGCCATCAGTGAGTCGATGGCAGGGGTCAATGAGCAGTTCTTC.

The chain carries TRBV7-9 and TRBJ1-1; TRBD1 aligns across 8 bases. V lost 5 bases and J lost 1; bases outside the gene matches: 6. This CDR3 is 15 amino acids long. Germline loops: CDR1 SEHNR, CDR2 FQNEAQ (reference sequence). The CDR3: CASSTSGTGNTEAFF. The DNA of the CDR3 is TGTGCCAGCAGCACATCCGGGACAGGGAACACTGAAGCTTTCTTT.

Ten or more counts support this clonotype. J is TRBJ2-7 and V is TRBV28, with D possibly matching TRBD2 (6 bases). V was trimmed by 2 bases and J by 3 bases, leaving 11 bases between them. Looked up from germline, CDR1 is MDHEN and CDR2 is SYDVKM. The CDR3 consists of 14 residues. CDR3 sequence: CASSLVAEGYEQYF. The CDR3 coding sequence is TGTGCCAGCAGTTTAGTAGCGGAGGGCTACGAGCAGTACTTC.

This clonotype turned up a few times. The V and J genes are TRBV4-1 and TRBJ2-7; possible D gene TRBD2, 5 bases. V was pared by 1 base and J by 6 bases, with 16 bases between. Per the germline V gene, CDR1 is MGHRA and CDR2 is YSYEKL. The CDR3 contains 15 residues. CDR3 protein: CASSQAGEYPFEQYF. CDR3 coding DNA: TGCGCCAGCAGCCAAGCCGGGGAATACCCTTTCGAGCAGTACTTC.

This clonotype was observed a handful of times. The chain uses TRBV7-2 and TRBJ2-5; no reliable D call. Trimming took off 4 bases at V and 2 bases at J, with 8 bases between the two ends. The CDR3 covers 13 residues. The germline V gene has CDR1 SGHTA and CDR2 FQGNSA. The DNA of the CDR3 is TGTGCCAGCAGCTCCTACACACAAGAGACCCAGTACTTC. Its protein is CASSSYTQETQYF.

This clonotype was observed a handful of times. The chain couples TRBV12-3 or TRBV12-4 to TRBJ2-5; possibly TRBD2 for D (6 bases). Trimming shortened V by 6 bases and J by 5 bases, and 19 bases separated the two germline ends. This CDR3 has 15 residues. The CDR3 is CASSSAGGAGETQYF. CDR3 nucleotide sequence: TGTGCCAGCAGCTCTGCAGGCGGGGCAGGGGAGACCCAGTACTTC.

This clonotype was counted many times. The rearrangement joins TRBV5-6 to TRBJ1-6; the D gene is possibly TRBD1 (5 bases). The CDR3 has 14 amino acids. The ends were cut back, 7 bases at V and 8 bases at J, with 16 bases in the middle. Germline V gives CDR1 SGHDT, CDR2 YYEEEE. The CDR3 DNA reads as TGTGCCAGCCTCCCTTCGGGGGACTATTCACCCCTCCACTTT. This gives the protein CASLPSGDYSPLHF.

This clonotype has more than one count but fewer than ten. J is TRBJ1-1 and V is TRBV4-2; 8 positions match TRBD1. The V gene end was trimmed by 0 bases and the J gene end by 1 base; junction bases not matched to a gene: 7. The CDR3 is made up of 17 amino acids. Germline V gene data show CDR1 as LGHNA and CDR2 as YNFKEQ. The CDR3 loop reads CASSQDGAGGRNTEAFF. Written as DNA, the CDR3 is TGTGCCAGCAGCCAAGATGGAGCAGGGGGCCGGAACACTGAAGCTTTCTTT.

The rearrangement links TRBV10-3 to TRBJ2-1; TRBD2 is a possible D gene (8 bases). CDR1 and CDR2 from the germline V gene are ENHRY and SYGVKD. The CDR3 is made up of 17 amino acids. V lost 5 bases to trimming and J lost 7 bases, with 24 bases between them. The CDR3 is CAISRDSGRLVRNEQFF. In DNA form, the CDR3 reads TGTGCCATCAGTCGGGACAGCGGGAGACTAGTAAGGAATGAGCAGTTCTTC.

This clonotype appeared many times. The V gene is TRBV20-1, the J gene TRBJ2-7, with D maybe TRBD1 (6 bases). CDR1 and CDR2 (germline): DFQATT, SNEGSKA (reference sequence). This CDR3 has 12 amino acids. V was trimmed by 7 bases and J by 0 bases, leaving 10 bases between them. CDR3 DNA sequence: TGCAGTGTTAGGGGGAACTCCTACGAGCAGTACTTC. This codes for CSVRGNSYEQYF.

A word on this clonotype: This may stem from a read error, because a much larger clone lies one nucleotide away. The chain has TRBV28 and TRBJ1-5; tentatively, D is TRBD1 (6 bases). From germline, CDR1 is MDHEN and CDR2 SYDVKM. V lost 7 bases and J lost 11, with 21 bases in between. This CDR3 spans 14 amino acids. The CDR3 loop reads CASNSPTGREAQHF. CDR3 sequence (DNA): TGTGCCAGCAATTCCCCGACAGGCAGGGAGGCCCAGCATTTT.

Ten or more counts support this clonotype. The chain couples TRBV20-1 to TRBJ1-4, with TRBD1 as a possible D gene (5 bases). The germline V and J ends were trimmed by 2 bases and 2 bases, with 15 bases remaining between them. The CDR3 is made up of 16 amino acids. The V gene's germline CDR1 is DFQATT and CDR2 SNEGSKA (reference sequence). The CDR3 DNA sequence: TGCAGTGCTAGAAGGGGCCGACACCTTACTAATGAAAAACTGTTTTTT. Translated: CSARRGRHLTNEKLFF.

This clonotype showed up just a few times. V and J are TRBV6-1 and TRBJ2-3, with TRBD2 identical over 9 bases. Germline CDR1 and CDR2: MNHNS and SASEGT. This CDR3 contains 16 residues. V trimming: 7 bases; J trimming: 4 bases; junction bases outside the gene matches: 12. The CDR3 reads CASTYDYSGRPDTQYF. The CDR3 DNA reads TGTGCCAGCACCTATGACTATAGCGGGAGACCAGATACGCAGTATTTT.

The J gene is TRBJ2-2, the V gene TRBV15; TRBD2 is a possible D gene (7 bases). Germline CDR1 LNHNV, CDR2 YYDKDF (reference sequence). The CDR3 spans 17 residues. Trimming stripped 0 bases from V and 5 bases from J, with 16 bases between. Written as DNA, the CDR3 is TGTGCCACCAGCAGAGAGGCGTCCAGGGGAGGGACCGGGGAGCTGTTTTTT. As protein: CATSREASRGGTGELFF.

The chain uses TRBV28 and TRBJ2-3, with D possibly matching TRBD1 (8 bases). CDR1 is MDHEN, CDR2 SYDVKM, per germline. Deletions cut 5 bases from V and 8 bases from J, with 26 bases between. This CDR3 contains 17 residues. The CDR3 DNA is TGTGCCAGCAGTGAGGTGGGGGGGACAGGCCTCAAACTTACGCAGTATTTT. Encoded protein: CASSEVGGTGLKLTQYF.

The gene calls are TRBV27 and TRBJ2-7; no reliable D call. Trimming stripped 6 bases from V and 4 bases from J, with 19 bases between. CDR1 MNHEY and CDR2 SMNVEV come from the germline V gene (reference sequence). CDR3 length: 15 amino acids. The CDR3 spells CASSPLVSPAYEQYF. In DNA form, the CDR3 reads TGTGCCAGCAGCCCCCTTGTGAGTCCTGCATACGAGCAGTACTTC.

This chain connects TRBV5-4 to TRBJ2-2, with 9 positions matching TRBD2. V lost 4 bases to trimming and J lost 0 bases; unmatched junction nucleotides: 10. CDR1 is SGHNT and CDR2 is YYREEE in the germline V gene (reference sequence). There are 18 residues in the CDR3. The chain's CDR3 is CASSTPSGGGANTGELFF. The CDR3 nucleotides read TGTGCCAGCAGCACCCCGTCTGGCGGGGGGGCGAACACCGGGGAGCTGTTTTTT. The whole variable domain, remainder taken from reference TRBV5-4 and TRBJ2-2, is ETGVTQSPTHLIKTRGQQVTLRCSSQSGHNTVSWYQQALGQGPQFIFQYYREEENGRGNFPPRFSGLQFPNYSSELNVNALELDDSALYLCASSTPSGGGANTGELFFGEGSRLTVL.

The genes are TRBV9 and TRBJ2-1, with 7 bases identical to TRBD2. The germline gives CDR1 SGDLS, CDR2 YYNGEE. The CDR3 totals 14 residues. Unmatched junction bases numbered 6, after V lost 0 bases and J lost 9 bases. CDR3 region: CASSVAGGGFEQFF. CDR3 bases: TGTGCCAGCAGCGTAGCTGGGGGGGGATTTGAGCAGTTCTTC.

As concerns this clonotype: The junction shows a germline mismatch at one end, possibly a read error. The chain combines TRBV7-7 with TRBJ2-7, with TRBD2 identical over 13 bases. The CDR3 sequence is 16 residues long. Germline V gene sequence: CDR1 SSHAT, CDR2 FNYEAQ (reference sequence). The CDR3 here is CASSADLLAGGGEQYF. The CDR3 coding sequence is TGTGCTAGCAGCGCAGACCTACTAGCGGGAGGGGGCGAGCAGTACTTC.